The rows below give T cell receptor beta chains drawn from one sample of a study of T cells in Graves' hyperthyroidism and ophthalmopathy. TCRdb passed the multiplex PCR reads through MiXCR, listing each CDR3 protein once. In the table there are under 400,000 distinct CDR3 sequences, around 25% of which are singletons. The sequencing input was blood. These receptor sequences come from a man between 45 and 60 years old with Graves' hyperthyroidism. Each CDR3 is given with its conserved first and last residue. Fields, in order: V gene, D gene, clone size, J gene, CDR3 protein, CDR3 DNA. A D gene is named only where the DNA matches it firmly. Only some rows state a clone size, as once, few, many or a class for expanded clones.

v_gene: TRBV20-1
d_gene: .
abundance: .
j_gene: TRBJ2-3
CDR3aa: CSARGPNTDTQYF
CDR3nt: TGCAGTGCCCGGGGACCAAACACAGATACGCAGTATTTT

v_gene: TRBV3-1
d_gene: TRBD2
abundance: .
j_gene: TRBJ2-5
CDR3aa: CASSKSGLEETQYF
CDR3nt: TGTGCCAGCTCAAAGAGCGGACTAGAAGAGACCCAGTACTTC

v_gene: TRBV19
d_gene: .
abundance: few
j_gene: TRBJ1-1
CDR3aa: CASSITPPDPGGPDGAFF
CDR3nt: TGTGCCAGTAGTATAACCCCACCTGACCCCGGGGGCCCCGACGGAGCTTTCTTT

v_gene: TRBV6-1
d_gene: .
abundance: few
j_gene: TRBJ1-5
CDR3aa: CASSRQTNQPQHF
CDR3nt: TGTGCCAGCAGCCGACAGACCAATCAGCCCCAGCATTTT

v_gene: TRBV3-1
d_gene: .
abundance: few
j_gene: TRBJ1-1
CDR3aa: CASSPRRGGEAFF
CDR3nt: TGTGCCAGCAGCCCCCGGAGGGGCGGTGAAGCTTTCTTT

v_gene: TRBV7-6
d_gene: TRBD2
abundance: few
j_gene: TRBJ2-4
CDR3aa: CASSATVAGENIQYF
CDR3nt: TGTGCCAGCAGCGCGACAGTAGCGGGAGAGAACATTCAGTACTTC

v_gene: TRBV12-3/TRBV12-4
d_gene: .
abundance: few
j_gene: TRBJ2-1
CDR3aa: CASSFSLRRNNEQFF
CDR3nt: TGTGCCAGCAGTTTTTCATTGCGGAGAAACAATGAGCAGTTCTTC

v_gene: TRBV27
d_gene: TRBD2
abundance: many
j_gene: TRBJ2-3
CDR3aa: CASSSSVSGSETDTQYF
CDR3nt: TGTGCCAGCAGTTCCAGCGTAAGCGGGAGCGAGACAGATACGCAGTATTTT

v_gene: TRBV15
d_gene: .
abundance: .
j_gene: TRBJ2-3
CDR3aa: CATSRDFTTDTQYF
CDR3nt: TGTGCCACCAGCAGAGATTTTACAACAGATACGCAGTATTTT

v_gene: TRBV7-9
d_gene: .
abundance: many
j_gene: TRBJ2-1
CDR3aa: CASSHETGYNEQFF
CDR3nt: TGTGCCAGCAGTCACGAGACGGGATACAATGAGCAGTTCTTC

v_gene: TRBV20-1
d_gene: .
abundance: few
j_gene: TRBJ2-7
CDR3aa: CSAINRHSYEQYF
CDR3nt: TGCAGTGCTATCAACAGGCACTCCTACGAGCAGTACTTC

v_gene: TRBV7-9
d_gene: .
abundance: few
j_gene: TRBJ2-1
CDR3aa: CASSPPPGTPRSNEQFF
CDR3nt: TGTGCCAGCAGCCCCCCCCCCGGCACTCCGCGGTCCAATGAGCAGTTCTTC

v_gene: TRBV20-1
d_gene: .
abundance: .
j_gene: TRBJ2-7
CDR3aa: CSGTALYEQHF
CDR3nt: TGCAGTGGGACAGCCCTCTACGAGCAGCACTTC

v_gene: TRBV7-3
d_gene: TRBD2
abundance: .
j_gene: TRBJ2-3
CDR3aa: CASSPPGTSGRAGTQYF
CDR3nt: TGTGCCAGCAGCCCCCCCGGGACTAGCGGGAGGGCGGGTACGCAGTATTTT

v_gene: TRBV7-6
d_gene: .
abundance: few
j_gene: TRBJ2-3
CDR3aa: CASSSRGFFQGSTDTQYF
CDR3nt: TGTGCCAGCAGCTCTCGAGGTTTTTTTCAGGGGAGCACAGATACGCAGTATTTT

v_gene: TRBV2
d_gene: .
abundance: many
j_gene: TRBJ1-5
CDR3aa: CASSDRGGNQPQHF
CDR3nt: TGTGCCAGCAGTGACCGAGGGGGAAATCAGCCCCAGCATTTT

v_gene: TRBV4-1
d_gene: TRBD1
abundance: .
j_gene: TRBJ2-7
CDR3aa: CASSQRDSGYEQYF
CDR3nt: TGCGCCAGCAGCCAGAGGGACAGTGGCTACGAGCAGTACTTC

v_gene: TRBV5-1
d_gene: .
abundance: .
j_gene: TRBJ2-7
CDR3aa: CASSLEGPTYEQYF
CDR3nt: TGCGCCAGCAGCTTGGAGGGGCCGACCTACGAGCAGTACTTC

v_gene: TRBV6-1
d_gene: .
abundance: few
j_gene: TRBJ2-7
CDR3aa: CASNRYRSSYEQYF
CDR3nt: TGTGCCAGCAATCGATACAGGTCCTCCTACGAGCAGTACTTC

v_gene: TRBV7-3
d_gene: TRBD1
abundance: many
j_gene: TRBJ2-3
CDR3aa: CASSHGQATTDTQYF
CDR3nt: TGTGCCAGCAGCCACGGACAGGCAACCACAGATACGCAGTATTTT

v_gene: TRBV5-1
d_gene: TRBD2
abundance: .
j_gene: TRBJ2-7
CDR3aa: CASSSSSGAYEQYF
CDR3nt: TGCGCCAGCAGTTCATCTAGCGGAGCCTACGAGCAGTACTTC

v_gene: TRBV20-1
d_gene: .
abundance: few
j_gene: TRBJ2-7
CDR3aa: CSAPSGFGRTYEQYF
CDR3nt: TGCAGTGCTCCCTCAGGGTTCGGCAGAACCTACGAGCAGTACTTC

v_gene: TRBV20-1
d_gene: .
abundance: few
j_gene: TRBJ2-1
CDR3aa: CSASGVNEQFF
CDR3nt: TGCAGTGCTAGTGGGGTTAATGAGCAGTTCTTC

v_gene: TRBV2
d_gene: TRBD1
abundance: .
j_gene: TRBJ2-7
CDR3aa: CASIETGGSYEQYF
CDR3nt: TGTGCCAGCATTGAGACAGGGGGGTCGTACGAGCAGTACTTC

v_gene: TRBV5-1
d_gene: .
abundance: .
j_gene: TRBJ2-1
CDR3aa: CASSPIGASNYNEQFF
CDR3nt: TGCGCCAGCAGCCCTATAGGGGCTTCTAATTACAATGAGCAGTTCTTC

v_gene: TRBV9
d_gene: .
abundance: .
j_gene: TRBJ2-6
CDR3aa: CASSASGGTGANVLTF
CDR3nt: TGTGCCAGCAGCGCCTCGGGTGGGACTGGGGCCAACGTCCTGACTTTC

v_gene: TRBV12-3/TRBV12-4
d_gene: .
abundance: .
j_gene: TRBJ1-1
CDR3aa: CASILTGLNTEAFF
CDR3nt: TGTGCCAGCATTCTAACAGGGCTGAACACTGAAGCTTTCTTT

v_gene: TRBV7-9
d_gene: .
abundance: few
j_gene: TRBJ2-7
CDR3aa: CASRPDGYSYEQYF
CDR3nt: TGTGCCAGCAGACCGGACGGATACTCCTACGAGCAGTACTTC

v_gene: TRBV28
d_gene: TRBD2
abundance: many
j_gene: TRBJ2-3
CDR3aa: CASSLGTSGRSRNTQYF
CDR3nt: TGTGCCAGCAGTCTAGGGACTAGCGGGAGGAGTCGAAATACGCAGTATTTT

v_gene: TRBV10-3
d_gene: .
abundance: few
j_gene: TRBJ2-4
CDR3aa: CAISDGENIQYF
CDR3nt: TGTGCCATCAGCGACGGGGAAAACATTCAGTACTTC

v_gene: TRBV20-1
d_gene: TRBD2
abundance: .
j_gene: TRBJ2-3
CDR3aa: CSARMNSGRAPADTQYF
CDR3nt: TGCAGTGCTAGGATGAATAGCGGGAGGGCCCCCGCAGATACGCAGTATTTT

v_gene: TRBV6-1
d_gene: .
abundance: .
j_gene: TRBJ1-1
CDR3aa: CASSEKAGVNTEAFF
CDR3nt: TGTGCCAGCAGTGAGAAGGCAGGGGTGAACACTGAAGCTTTCTTT

v_gene: TRBV6-1
d_gene: .
abundance: .
j_gene: TRBJ2-6
CDR3aa: CASSRWGAGANVLTF
CDR3nt: TGTGCCAGCAGTAGGTGGGGGGCTGGGGCCAACGTCCTGACTTTC

v_gene: TRBV10-3
d_gene: .
abundance: .
j_gene: TRBJ2-7
CDR3aa: CAITQGLGYEQYF
CDR3nt: TGTGCCATCACCCAGGGATTGGGCTACGAGCAGTACTTC

v_gene: TRBV27
d_gene: TRBD1
abundance: .
j_gene: TRBJ1-5
CDR3aa: CASSNTGAPGQPQHF
CDR3nt: TGTGCCAGCAGTAATACAGGGGCCCCCGGACAGCCCCAGCATTTT

v_gene: TRBV20-1
d_gene: .
abundance: few
j_gene: TRBJ2-7
CDR3aa: CSADAQGSYEQYF
CDR3nt: TGCAGTGCTGACGCGCAGGGGTCATACGAGCAGTACTTC

v_gene: TRBV20-1
d_gene: .
abundance: few
j_gene: TRBJ2-7
CDR3aa: CSAKSRDPNRYEQYF
CDR3nt: TGCAGTGCTAAAAGCCGGGACCCAAACCGTTACGAGCAGTACTTC